The next 22 T cell receptor beta chains were all read from a single sample in a study of technical replicates of blood from a few donors. The assay was immunoSEQ multiplex PCR, and TCRdb's table has in-frame clones only and misses some. The data show roughly 80,000 clones, 75% to 90% seen once. The specimen sequenced was T cells isolated from PBMCs. These receptor sequences come from a human donor in good health.

This clone was recorded once. V usage is TRBV5-8 and J usage is TRBJ2-2, with D perhaps TRBD1 (5 bases). Per germline, CDR1 SGHTS and CDR2 YDEGEE. The CDR3 sequence is 13 residues long. The ends were cut back, 1 base at V and 6 bases at J, with 7 bases in the middle. DNA of the CDR3: TGTGCCAGCAGCTTGACCAGGGCCGGGGAGCTGTTTTTT. Translated: CASSLTRAGELFF.

This clone turned up a few times. This chain joins TRBV5-4 and TRBJ2-6, with D unresolved. The CDR3 runs to 14 residues. Germline CDR1 SGHNT, CDR2 YYREEE (reference sequence). The V end was cut by 1 base, the J end by 2 bases, with 4 bases between. CDR3 sequence reads: CASSLRAGANVLTF. The CDR3, as DNA: TGTGCCAGCAGCTTGAGAGCTGGGGCCAACGTCCTGACTTTC.

The CDR3 spells CASSRGTESTDTQYF. In DNA, the CDR3 is TGTGCCAGCAGCCGCGGGACTGAGAGTACAGATACGCAGTATTTT. This rearrangement joins TRBV5-4 to TRBJ2-3; tentative D call: TRBD2 (6 bases). The V end was cut by 4 bases, the J end by 3 bases, with 15 bases between. CDR1 is SGHNT, CDR2 YYREEE, per germline (reference sequence). This CDR3 contains 15 residues.

The J gene is TRBJ2-1, the V gene TRBV7-2, with 10 positions matching TRBD2. The V gene end was trimmed by 5 bases and the J gene end by 8 bases; junction bases not matched to a gene: 9. Germline V lookup: CDR1 SGHTA, CDR2 FQGNSA. This CDR3 contains 15 residues. CDR3 sequence (DNA): TGTGCCAGCAGCATCCTAGCGGGAGTGATCGATGAGCAGTTCTTC. Its protein product is CASSILAGVIDEQFF.

The chain carries TRBV19 and TRBJ2-1, with 7 bases that match TRBD1. The V and J ends lost 6 bases and 1 base, in that order; junction bases with no gene match: 9. Germline CDR1 and CDR2: LNHDA and SQIVND (reference sequence). This CDR3 spans 16 amino acids. CDR3 protein: CASRATGLDSYNEQFF. The CDR3 nucleotides read TGTGCCAGTAGGGCGACAGGGCTTGATTCCTACAATGAGCAGTTCTTC. The full variable domain, rest sourced from reference TRBV19 and TRBJ2-1, is DGGITQSPKYLFRKEGQNVTLSCEQNLNHDAMYWYRQDPGQGLRLIYYSQIVNDFQKGDIAEGYSVSREKKESFPLTVTSAQKNPTAFYLCASRATGLDSYNEQFFGPGTRLTVL.

This clone was picked up one time. This chain connects TRBV6-5 to TRBJ2-7, with 9 bases that match TRBD1. The CDR3 runs 15 residues. Germline lookup yields CDR1 MNHEY and CDR2 SVGAGI. The V and J ends lost 2 bases and 5 bases, in that order; junction bases with no gene match: 7. CDR3 sequence (DNA): TGTGCCAGCAGTTACGGGACAGGGCGGGCGGACGAGCAGTACTTC. It specifies CASSYGTGRADEQYF.

The chain employs TRBV19 and TRBJ2-7; D gene ambiguous. The CDR3 sequence is 13 residues long. V was trimmed by 7 bases and J by 0 bases, leaving 10 bases between them. The V gene's germline CDR1 is LNHDA and CDR2 SQIVND (reference sequence). The CDR3 spells CASKSSSSYEQYF. In DNA, the CDR3 is TGTGCCAGTAAATCTTCCAGCTCCTACGAGCAGTACTTC.

CDR3 sequence reads: CAWSAPPGQGEKLFF. As DNA, the CDR3 is TGTGCCTGGAGTGCTCCACCGGGACAGGGTGAAAAACTGTTTTTT. The chain recombines TRBV30 with TRBJ1-4; TRBD1 matches at 9 bases. V lost 1 base and J lost 7; bases outside the gene matches: 7. Per germline, CDR1 GTSNPN and CDR2 SVGIG (reference sequence). The CDR3 runs to 15 residues.

The J gene is TRBJ2-1, the V gene TRBV7-9; TRBD2 is a possible D gene (6 bases). V lost 1 base, J lost 7 bases, and 8 bases lay in between. This CDR3 comprises 13 residues. The germline gives CDR1 SEHNR, CDR2 FQNEAQ (reference sequence). The CDR3 DNA reads TGTGCCAGCAGCTTAGGCGGGGTTAATGAGCAGTTCTTC. It encodes CASSLGGVNEQFF.

The chain has TRBV11-3 and TRBJ1-5; perhaps TRBD1 as D (5 bases). The CDR3 extends over 13 amino acids. Germline-derived CDR1 and CDR2 are SGHNT and YENEEA. Trimming took 11 bases from V and 7 from J, leaving 18 bases between them. The CDR3 bases are TGTGCCCCCCTGTTCAGGGAATTACAGCCCCAGCATTTT. Its protein product is CAPLFRELQPQHF.

The table lists this clone with a count of one. The rearrangement uses TRBV27 and TRBJ2-1, with 9 bases matching TRBD2. V lost 6 bases to trimming and J lost 4 bases; unmatched junction nucleotides: 13. The germline V gene encodes CDR1 MNHEY and CDR2 SMNVEV (reference sequence). The CDR3 loop spans 17 amino acids. The chain's CDR3 is CASRPGIGGRAYNEQFF. CDR3 bases: TGTGCCAGCAGACCGGGCATTGGCGGGAGGGCTTACAATGAGCAGTTCTTC.

This chain uses TRBV19 with TRBJ1-2; D ambiguous. Germline values: CDR1 LNHDA, CDR2 SQIVND (reference sequence). Trimming took 0 bases from V and 2 from J, leaving 13 bases between them. There are 16 residues in the CDR3. CDR3: CASSIEGTGWNYGYTF. DNA for the CDR3: TGTGCCAGTAGTATAGAGGGAACGGGGTGGAACTATGGCTACACCTTC. The whole variable domain, remainder taken from reference TRBV19 and TRBJ1-2, is DGGITQSPKYLFRKEGQNVTLSCEQNLNHDAMYWYRQDPGQGLRLIYYSQIVNDFQKGDIAEGYSVSREKKESFPLTVTSAQKNPTAFYLCASSIEGTGWNYGYTFGSGTRLTVV.

The chain carries TRBV11-3 and TRBJ2-3; 7 nucleotides agree with TRBD1. This CDR3 is 14 amino acids long. With V trimmed by 5 bases and J by 2 bases, 4 bases remained unmatched. Germline V gene sequence: CDR1 SGHNT, CDR2 YENEEA. The CDR3 region is CASSLGQLTDTQYF. The CDR3 coding sequence is TGTGCCAGCAGCCTGGGACAGCTCACAGATACGCAGTATTTT.

The chain recombines TRBV19 with TRBJ2-3; TRBD2 matches 8 bases. Germline values: CDR1 LNHDA, CDR2 SQIVND (reference sequence). V was pared by 3 bases and J by 10 bases, with 12 bases of the junction left unmatched. CDR3 size: 15 residues. This chain's CDR3 is CASSIFSGSGYSQYF. Here the CDR3 DNA reads TGTGCCAGTAGTATTTTCAGCGGGAGTGGTTATTCGCAGTATTTT. The entire variable domain, with the rest obtained from reference TRBV19 and TRBJ2-3, is as follows: DGGITQSPKYLFRKEGQNVTLSCEQNLNHDAMYWYRQDPGQGLRLIYYSQIVNDFQKGDIAEGYSVSREKKESFPLTVTSAQKNPTAFYLCASSIFSGSGYSQYFGPGTRLTVL.

This chain connects TRBV5-6 to TRBJ2-1; 8 bases map to TRBD2. Per the germline V gene, CDR1 is SGHDT and CDR2 is YYEEEE. The junction had 3 bases not matched to a gene; V was cut back by 7 bases and J by 0 bases. CDR3 length: 14 amino acids. CDR3 DNA sequence: TGTGCCAGCCGCGGGGGGAGCTCCTACAATGAGCAGTTCTTC. This codes for CASRGGSSYNEQFF.

The chain employs TRBV28 and TRBJ1-5, with D perhaps matching TRBD1 (6 bases). The V gene lost 6 bases and the J gene lost 6 bases, with 18 bases spanning the gap. Germline CDR1 is MDHEN and CDR2 is SYDVKM. This CDR3 has 15 residues. The DNA of the CDR3 is TGTGCCAGCAGAATTTGGGCAGGGGAGCGTCAGCCCCAGCATTTT. It encodes CASRIWAGERQPQHF. The full variable domain, completed using reference TRBV28 and TRBJ1-5, is DVKVTQSSRYLVKRTGEKVFLECVQDMDHENMFWYRQDPGLGLRLIYFSYDVKMKEKGDIPEGYSVSREKKERFSLILESASTNQTSMYLCASRIWAGERQPQHFGDGTRLSIL.

The gene calls are TRBV30 and TRBJ1-2; 8 bases match TRBD1. This CDR3 comprises 13 residues. J lost 5 bases, V lost 3 bases, and 5 bases had no gene match. Per the germline V gene, CDR1 is GTSNPN and CDR2 is SVGIG (reference sequence). The CDR3 DNA reads TGTGCCTGGAGGTGGACAGGGATATATGGCTACACCTTC. This sequence encodes CAWRWTGIYGYTF.

The rearrangement links TRBV28 to TRBJ2-1, with TRBD2 identical over 10 bases. Per the germline V gene, CDR1 is MDHEN and CDR2 is SYDVKM. Losses at the gene ends were 3 bases for V and 7 bases for J; bases not matched to a gene: 6. This CDR3 comprises 15 residues. The CDR3 nucleotides read TGTGCCAGCAGTTTGGATCTAGCGGGAGTGAATGAGCAGTTCTTC. Amino acids: CASSLDLAGVNEQFF. Full variable domain (remainder filled in from reference TRBV28 and TRBJ2-1): DVKVTQSSRYLVKRTGEKVFLECVQDMDHENMFWYRQDPGLGLRLIYFSYDVKMKEKGDIPEGYSVSREKKERFSLILESASTNQTSMYLCASSLDLAGVNEQFFGPGTRLTVL.

The chain couples TRBV7-7 to TRBJ2-7, with D perhaps matching TRBD2 (6 bases). CDR3 length equals 15 residues. CDR1 and CDR2 (germline): SSHAT, FNYEAQ (reference sequence). The germline V and J ends were trimmed by 6 bases and 0 bases, with 15 bases remaining between them. CDR3: CASRSPEGLSYEQYF. The CDR3 DNA sequence: TGTGCCAGCAGATCCCCGGAGGGCCTCTCCTACGAGCAGTACTTC. The entire variable domain, with the rest obtained from reference TRBV7-7 and TRBJ2-7, is as follows: GAGVSQSPRYKVTKRGQDVTLRCDPISSHATLYWYQQALGQGPEFLTYFNYEAQPDKSGLPSDRFSAERPEGSISTLTIQRTEQRDSAMYRCASRSPEGLSYEQYFGPGTRLTVT.

This chain links TRBV19 with TRBJ2-7; D perhaps matches TRBD1 (6 bases). CDR1 is LNHDA, CDR2 SQIVND, per germline (reference sequence). The V end was cut by 7 bases, the J end by 3 bases, with 22 bases between. The CDR3 covers 16 residues. The CDR3 nucleotides read TGTGCCAGTACCGGAGAGGGTTCAGGGGCGGTCTACGAGCAGTACTTC. Protein sequence: CASTGEGSGAVYEQYF.

V and J are TRBV2 and TRBJ1-1; TRBD1 matches at 7 bases. V was clipped by 4 bases and J by 1 base; unmatched bases: 0. Germline values: CDR1 SNHLY, CDR2 FYNNEI. The CDR3 consists of 13 residues. The CDR3 DNA reads TGTGCCAGCAGTGGACAGGGGAACACTGAAGCTTTCTTT. Its translation is CASSGQGNTEAFF.

The CDR3 DNA is TGTGCCAGCAGCTTCATAGGGGGGACTAGCGGGATAGAAAATGAGCAGTTCTTC. Translating it yields CASSFIGGTSGIENEQFF. The V call is TRBV7-3, the J call TRBJ2-1; 13 nucleotides agree with TRBD2. V gave up 3 bases and J gave up 7 bases; unmatched junction bases: 12. The CDR3 totals 18 residues. Germline V lookup: CDR1 SGHTA, CDR2 FQGTGA.